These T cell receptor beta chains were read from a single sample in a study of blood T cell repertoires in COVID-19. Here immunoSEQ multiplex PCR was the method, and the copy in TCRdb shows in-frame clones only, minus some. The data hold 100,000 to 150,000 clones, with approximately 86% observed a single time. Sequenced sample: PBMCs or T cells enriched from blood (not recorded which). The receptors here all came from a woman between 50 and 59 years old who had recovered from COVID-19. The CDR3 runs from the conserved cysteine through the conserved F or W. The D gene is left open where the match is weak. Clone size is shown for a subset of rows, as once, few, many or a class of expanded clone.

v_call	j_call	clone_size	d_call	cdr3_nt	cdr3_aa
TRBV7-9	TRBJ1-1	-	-	TGTGCCAGCAGCAAGGGGTCAATGAACACTGAAGCTTTCTTT	CASSKGSMNTEAFF
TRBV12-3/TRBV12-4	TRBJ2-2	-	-	TGTGCCAGCAGACTACTAGGGACCGGGGAGCTGTTTTTT	CASRLLGTGELFF
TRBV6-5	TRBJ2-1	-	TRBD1	TGTGCCAGCAGTTACTCGGAAACAGGGGGCGGTGAGCAGTTCTTC	CASSYSETGGGEQFF
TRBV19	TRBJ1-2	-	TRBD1	TGTGCCAGTAGCCCACAGGGGAACTATGGCTACACCTTC	CASSPQGNYGYTF
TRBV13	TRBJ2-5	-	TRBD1	TGTGCCAGCAGCTTTGACAGGGGCGGGGAGACCCAGTACTTC	CASSFDRGGETQYF
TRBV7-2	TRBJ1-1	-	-	TGTGCCAGCAGCTTAATGGGGACAACTGAAGCTTTCTTT	CASSLMGTTEAFF
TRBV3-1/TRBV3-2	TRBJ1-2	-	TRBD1	TGTGCCAGCAGCCAAGATTTGGGACAGGGAATCTATGGCTACACCTTC	CASSQDLGQGIYGYTF
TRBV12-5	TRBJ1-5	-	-	TGTGCTAGTGGTTATAGTGCTAGCAATCAGCCCCAGCATTTT	CASGYSASNQPQHF
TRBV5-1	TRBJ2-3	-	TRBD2	TGCGCCAGCATCCTGAGCGGGGCCACAGATACGCAGTATTTT	CASILSGATDTQYF
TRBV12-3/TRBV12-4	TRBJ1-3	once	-	TGTGCCAGCAGGGGACTCTCTGGAAACACCATATATTTT	CASRGLSGNTIYF
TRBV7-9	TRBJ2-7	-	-	TGTGCCAGCAGCTTAAGCACTTCCTACGAGCAGTACTTC	CASSLSTSYEQYF
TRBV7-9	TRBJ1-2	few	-	TGTGCCAGCAGCTTAGCAATCGGACAGTTCTATGGCTACACCTTC	CASSLAIGQFYGYTF
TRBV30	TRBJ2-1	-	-	TGTGCCTGGAGTTCAATAGATAGACAGAATGAGCAGTTCTTC	CAWSSIDRQNEQFF
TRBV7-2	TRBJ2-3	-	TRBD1	TGTGCCAGCAGCTTAGGAGGACAGGCGATAGATACGCAGTATTTT	CASSLGGQAIDTQYF
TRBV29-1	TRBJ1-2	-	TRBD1	TGCAGCGTTGATGGTTCAGGGGGCGCGAGGTATGGCTACACCTTC	CSVDGSGGARYGYTF
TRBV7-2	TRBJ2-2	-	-	TGTGCCAGCAGTTTTACAGTTACCACCGGGGAGCTGTTTTTT	CASSFTVTTGELFF
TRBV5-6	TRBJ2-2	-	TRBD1	TGTGCCAGCAGCTTGGCCTGGGGACAGGGAACCGGGGAGCTGTTTTTT	CASSLAWGQGTGELFF
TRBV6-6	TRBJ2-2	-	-	TGTGCCAGCAGTCCTCGGACAGCCGGGGAGCTGTTTTTT	CASSPRTAGELFF
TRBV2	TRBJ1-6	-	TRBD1	TGTGCCAGCAGCGGAGGAGGACAGGGGGGGTCACCCCTCCACTTT	CASSGGGQGGSPLHF
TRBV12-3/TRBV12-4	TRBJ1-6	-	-	TGTGCCAGCAGTTTAGGCGGCGGTCCACCCCTCCACTTT	CASSLGGGPPLHF
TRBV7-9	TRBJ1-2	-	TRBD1	TGTGCCAGCAGCGAGGGACAGGACTATGGCTACACCTTC	CASSEGQDYGYTF
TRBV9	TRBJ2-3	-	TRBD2	TGTGCCAGCAGCGTAGTTGGCGGGGGGGGCACAGATACGCAGTATTTT	CASSVVGGGGTDTQYF
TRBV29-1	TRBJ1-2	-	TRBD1	TGCAGCGTGTGGACAGGGGATGGCTACACCTTC	CSVWTGDGYTF
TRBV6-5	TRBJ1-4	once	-	TGTGCCAGCAGTTACTCGCCGGACTCGAATGAAAAACTGTTTTTT	CASSYSPDSNEKLFF
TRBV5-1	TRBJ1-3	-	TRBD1	TGCGCCAGCAGCGGGACAGCCTCTGGAAACACCATATATTTT	CASSGTASGNTIYF
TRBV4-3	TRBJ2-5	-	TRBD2	TGCGCCAGCAGCCATTTGGCCAGCGGGGGGGCCGACCAAGAGACCCAGTACTTC	CASSHLASGGADQETQYF
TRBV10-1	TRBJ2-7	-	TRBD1	TGCGCCAGCAGTGCCGGGACAGGGAGTGTGCAGTACTTC	CASSAGTGSVQYF
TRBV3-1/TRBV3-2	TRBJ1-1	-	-	TGTGCCAGCAGCCAAGATCTAGGGGCCGCTTTCTTT	CASSQDLGAAFF
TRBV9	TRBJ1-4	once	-	TGTGCCAGCAGCGTACCCGACAGTAATGAAAAACTGTTTTTT	CASSVPDSNEKLFF
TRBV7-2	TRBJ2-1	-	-	TGTGCCAGCGCGGCGCTAGTAGATCGTAATGAGCAGTTCTTC	CASAALVDRNEQFF
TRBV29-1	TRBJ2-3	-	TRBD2	TGCAGCGTTACGTCAGCGGGGACCACAGATACGCAGTATTTT	CSVTSAGTTDTQYF
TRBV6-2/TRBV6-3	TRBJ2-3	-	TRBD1	TGTGCCAGCAGCCCCGACAGGGACCCCTCTCATAGCACAGATACGCAGTATTTT	CASSPDRDPSHSTDTQYF
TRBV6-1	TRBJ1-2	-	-	TGTGCCAGCAGTGAAGCGGCAGGGTTTGGCTACACCTTC	CASSEAAGFGYTF
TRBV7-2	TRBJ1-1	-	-	TGTGCCAGCAGCGGGAACCAGGGTTTAGCTTTCTTT	CASSGNQGLAFF
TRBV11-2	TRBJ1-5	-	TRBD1	TGTGCCAGCAGCTTAGGGGACAGGCGGGATCAGCCCCAGCATTTT	CASSLGDRRDQPQHF
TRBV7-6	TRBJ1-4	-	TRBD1	TGTGCCAGCAGCCTACCTAGACAGGGCCGGCTGTTTTTT	CASSLPRQGRLFF
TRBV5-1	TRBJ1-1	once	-	TGCGCCAGCAGCTTGGGCGGGGAAAGTACTGAAGCTTTCTTT	CASSLGGESTEAFF
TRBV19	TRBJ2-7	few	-	TGTGCCAGTGTATCCGGACAGCCTTCCTACGAGCAGTACTTC	CASVSGQPSYEQYF
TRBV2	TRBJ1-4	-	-	TGTGCCAGCAGTGAAGTGGGGGGAGAAAAACTGTTTTTT	CASSEVGGEKLFF
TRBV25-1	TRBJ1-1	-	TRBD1	TGTGCCAGCAGTGAATCACCGGGACAGGGAACGAACACTGAAGCTTTCTTT	CASSESPGQGTNTEAFF